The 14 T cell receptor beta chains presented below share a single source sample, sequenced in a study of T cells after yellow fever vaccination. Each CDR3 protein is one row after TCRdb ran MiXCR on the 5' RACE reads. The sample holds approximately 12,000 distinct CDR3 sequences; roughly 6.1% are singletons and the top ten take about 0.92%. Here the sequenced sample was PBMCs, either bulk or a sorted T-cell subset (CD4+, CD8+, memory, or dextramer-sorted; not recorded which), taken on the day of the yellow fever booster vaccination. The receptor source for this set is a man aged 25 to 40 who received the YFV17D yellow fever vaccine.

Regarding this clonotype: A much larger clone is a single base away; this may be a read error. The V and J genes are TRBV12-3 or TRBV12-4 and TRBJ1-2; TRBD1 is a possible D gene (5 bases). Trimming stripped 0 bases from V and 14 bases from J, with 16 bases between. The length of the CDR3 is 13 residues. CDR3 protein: CASSLAQGTGKTF. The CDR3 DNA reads TGTGCCAGCAGTTTAGCCCAAGGGACGGGGAAAACCTTC.

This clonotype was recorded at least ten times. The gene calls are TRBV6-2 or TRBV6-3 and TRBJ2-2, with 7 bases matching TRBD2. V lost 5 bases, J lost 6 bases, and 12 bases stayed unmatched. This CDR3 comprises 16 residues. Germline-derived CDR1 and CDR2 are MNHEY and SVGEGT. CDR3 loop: CASSLLGTTPSGELFF. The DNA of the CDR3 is TGTGCCAGCAGTCTCTTGGGGACTACCCCCTCCGGGGAGCTGTTTTTT.

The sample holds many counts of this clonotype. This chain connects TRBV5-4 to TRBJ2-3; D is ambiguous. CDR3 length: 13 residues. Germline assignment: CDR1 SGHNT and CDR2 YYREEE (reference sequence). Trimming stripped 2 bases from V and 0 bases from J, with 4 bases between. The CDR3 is CASSFPSTDTQYF. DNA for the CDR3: TGTGCCAGCAGCTTTCCTAGCACAGATACGCAGTATTTT.

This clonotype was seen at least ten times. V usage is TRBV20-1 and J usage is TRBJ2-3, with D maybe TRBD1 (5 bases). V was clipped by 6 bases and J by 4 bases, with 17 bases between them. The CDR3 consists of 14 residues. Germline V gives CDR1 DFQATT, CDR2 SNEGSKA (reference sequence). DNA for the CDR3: TGCAGTGCGACAGAGGTGGCGGTTCCAGATACGCAGTATTTT. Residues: CSATEVAVPDTQYF.

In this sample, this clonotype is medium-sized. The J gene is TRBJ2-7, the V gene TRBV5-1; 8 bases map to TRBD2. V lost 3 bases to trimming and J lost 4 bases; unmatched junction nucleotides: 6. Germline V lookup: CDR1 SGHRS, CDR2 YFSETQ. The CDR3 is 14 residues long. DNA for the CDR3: TGCGCCAGCAGCTCCGGGACTAGTATTTACGAGCAGTACTTC. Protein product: CASSSGTSIYEQYF.

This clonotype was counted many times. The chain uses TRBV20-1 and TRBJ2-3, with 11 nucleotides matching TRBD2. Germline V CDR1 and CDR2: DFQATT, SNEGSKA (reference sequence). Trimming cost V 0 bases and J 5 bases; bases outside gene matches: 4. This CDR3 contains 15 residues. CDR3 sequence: CSARERLAGLDTQYF. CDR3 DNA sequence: TGCAGTGCTAGAGAAAGACTAGCGGGATTAGATACGCAGTATTTT.

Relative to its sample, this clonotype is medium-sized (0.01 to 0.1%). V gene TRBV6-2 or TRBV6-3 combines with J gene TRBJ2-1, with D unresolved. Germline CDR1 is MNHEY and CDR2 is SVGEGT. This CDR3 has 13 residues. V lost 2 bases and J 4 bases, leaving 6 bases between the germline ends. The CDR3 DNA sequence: TGTGCCAGCAGTTACCGGTCTTACAATGAGCAGTTCTTC. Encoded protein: CASSYRSYNEQFF.

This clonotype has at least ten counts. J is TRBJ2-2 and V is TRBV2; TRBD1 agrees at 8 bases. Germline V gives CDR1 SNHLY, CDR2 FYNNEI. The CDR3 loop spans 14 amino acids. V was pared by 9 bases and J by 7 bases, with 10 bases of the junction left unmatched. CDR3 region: CASFSQGAGGELFF. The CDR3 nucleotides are TGTGCCAGTTTTTCGCAGGGGGCTGGCGGGGAGCTGTTTTTT.

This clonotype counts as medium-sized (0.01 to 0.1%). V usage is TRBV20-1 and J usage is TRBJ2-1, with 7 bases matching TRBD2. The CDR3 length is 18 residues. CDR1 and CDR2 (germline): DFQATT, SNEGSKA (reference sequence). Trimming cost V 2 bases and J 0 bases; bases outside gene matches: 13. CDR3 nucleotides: TGCAGTGCTAGAACAGCAGAGCGGGGTTGGAGCTCCTACAATGAGCAGTTCTTC. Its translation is CSARTAERGWSSYNEQFF.

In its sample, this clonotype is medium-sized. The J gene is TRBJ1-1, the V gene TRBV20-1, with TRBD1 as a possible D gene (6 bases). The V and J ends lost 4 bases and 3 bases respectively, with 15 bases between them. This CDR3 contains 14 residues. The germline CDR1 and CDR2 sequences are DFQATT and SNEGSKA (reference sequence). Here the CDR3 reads CSAIPRGWDTEAFF. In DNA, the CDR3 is TGCAGTGCTATCCCCAGGGGCTGGGACACTGAAGCTTTCTTT.

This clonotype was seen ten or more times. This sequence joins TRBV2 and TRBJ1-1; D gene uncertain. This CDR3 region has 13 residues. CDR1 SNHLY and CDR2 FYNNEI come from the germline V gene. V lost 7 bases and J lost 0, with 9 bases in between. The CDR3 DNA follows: TGTGCCAGCATTTACCACTTGAACACTGAAGCTTTCTTT. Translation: CASIYHLNTEAFF.

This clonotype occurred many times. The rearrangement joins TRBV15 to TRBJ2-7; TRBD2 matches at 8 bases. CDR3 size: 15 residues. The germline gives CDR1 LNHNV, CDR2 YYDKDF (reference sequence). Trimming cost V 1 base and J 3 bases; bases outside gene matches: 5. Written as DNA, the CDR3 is TGTGCCACCAGCAGAGGCCTTGGGACTAGCTACGAGCAGTACTTC. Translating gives CATSRGLGTSYEQYF.

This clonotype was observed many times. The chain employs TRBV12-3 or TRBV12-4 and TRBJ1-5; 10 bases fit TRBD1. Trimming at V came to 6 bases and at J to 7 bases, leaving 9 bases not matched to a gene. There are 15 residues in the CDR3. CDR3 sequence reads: CASRPGTGVLQPQHF. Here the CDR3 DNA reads TGTGCCAGCAGACCCGGGACAGGGGTACTCCAGCCCCAGCATTTT.

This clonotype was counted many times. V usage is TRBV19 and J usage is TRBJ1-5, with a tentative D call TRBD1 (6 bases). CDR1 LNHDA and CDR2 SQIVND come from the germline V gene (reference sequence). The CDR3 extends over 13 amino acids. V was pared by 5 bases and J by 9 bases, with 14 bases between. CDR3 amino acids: CASSSTGGAPQHF. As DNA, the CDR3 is TGTGCCAGTAGTTCGACAGGCGGCGCGCCCCAGCATTTT.